The rows below give T cell receptor beta chains drawn from one sample of a study of blood T cell repertoires in COVID-19. Profiling relied on immunoSEQ multiplex PCR, and the TCRdb table lists in-frame clones only, not all of them. This table holds 150,000 to 200,000 clones, 90% found once. The sequencing sample was made of peripheral blood. The receptors come from a man between 45 and 60 years old with acute or convalescent COVID-19. The CDR3 runs from the conserved cysteine through the conserved F or W. The D gene is left open where the match is weak. Clone size, where shown, is once, few, many, or a class for clones that have expanded.

length	V	size	J	D	DNA	CDR3
15	TRBV6-4	-	TRBJ1-4	TRBD1	TGTGCCAGCAGTGACTCAGGGGCAGGGGGCGAAAAACTGTTTTTT	CASSDSGAGGEKLFF
15	TRBV21-1	-	TRBJ1-4	-	TGTGCCAGCAGCACGCTGCCTCCTACCGCGGGGGAACTGTTTTTT	CASSTLPPTAGELFF
16	TRBV27	-	TRBJ2-1	-	TGTGCCAGCAGTTTATCCGAGCGGAGAGGATACAATGAGCAGTTCTTC	CASSLSERRGYNEQFF
16	TRBV6-5	-	TRBJ2-3	-	TGTGCCAGCAGTTACGGAAACCCAGGGCTCGCAGATACGCAGTATTTT	CASSYGNPGLADTQYF
14	TRBV5-4	-	TRBJ1-1	-	TGTGCCAGCAGCTTGGGACAAATGAACACTGAAGCTTTCTTT	CASSLGQMNTEAFF
16	TRBV6-2/TRBV6-3	-	TRBJ2-7	TRBD2	TGTGCCAGCAGTCGAACACTAGCGGGAACCCTATACGAGCAGTACTTC	CASSRTLAGTLYEQYF
15	TRBV18	-	TRBJ2-5	TRBD2	TGTGCCAGCTCAGGGGGACTAGCGGGAGACGGGACCCAGTACTTC	CASSGGLAGDGTQYF
15	TRBV19	-	TRBJ2-1	TRBD2	TGTGCCAGTAGTATAGGACTAGCTGTCCCGGGGGAGCAGTTCTTC	CASSIGLAVPGEQFF
16	TRBV18	-	TRBJ1-2	TRBD1	TGTGCCAGCTCACCAGTTGGACAGGGGGGGTCCTATGGCTACACCTTC	CASSPVGQGGSYGYTF
15	TRBV18	-	TRBJ1-5	-	TGTGCCAGCTCACCCGGGTCAGGGGTTGGCCAGCCCCAGCATTTT	CASSPGSGVGQPQHF
15	TRBV2	-	TRBJ1-1	TRBD1	TGTGCCAGCAGTGTGTCGGGACAGGTGAACACTGAAGCTTTCTTT	CASSVSGQVNTEAFF
17	TRBV7-2	once	TRBJ1-2	TRBD1	TGTGCCAGCAGCTTACGCAGGGGGCGGTTTATGGACTATGGCTACACCTTC	CASSLRRGRFMDYGYTF